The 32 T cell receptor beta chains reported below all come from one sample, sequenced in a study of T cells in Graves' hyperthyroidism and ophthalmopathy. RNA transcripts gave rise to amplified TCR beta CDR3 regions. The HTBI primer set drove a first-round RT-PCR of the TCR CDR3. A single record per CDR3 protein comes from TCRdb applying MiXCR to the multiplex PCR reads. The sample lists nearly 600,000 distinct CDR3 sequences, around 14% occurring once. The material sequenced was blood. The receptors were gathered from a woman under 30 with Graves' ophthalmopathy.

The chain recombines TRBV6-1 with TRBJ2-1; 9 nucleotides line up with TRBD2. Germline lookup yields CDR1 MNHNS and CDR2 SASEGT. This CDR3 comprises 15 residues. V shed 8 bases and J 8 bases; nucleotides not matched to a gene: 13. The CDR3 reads CASVLAGDNTYEQFF. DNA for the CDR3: TGTGCCAGCGTACTAGCGGGTGATAATACCTATGAGCAGTTCTTC.

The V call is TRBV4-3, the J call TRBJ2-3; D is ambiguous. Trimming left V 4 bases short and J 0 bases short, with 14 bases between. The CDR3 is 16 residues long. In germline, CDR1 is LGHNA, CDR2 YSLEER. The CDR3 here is CASSPRSSRSTDTQYF. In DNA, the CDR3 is TGCGCCAGCAGCCCGCGGTCTTCTCGTAGCACAGATACGCAGTATTTT.

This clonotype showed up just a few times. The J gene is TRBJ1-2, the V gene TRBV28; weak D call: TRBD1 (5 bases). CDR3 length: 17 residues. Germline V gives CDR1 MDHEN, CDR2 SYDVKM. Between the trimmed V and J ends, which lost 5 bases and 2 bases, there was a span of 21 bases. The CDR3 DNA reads TGTGCCAGCAGTCCACTTGGGGCAGATTATTCAAACTATGGCTACACCTTC. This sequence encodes CASSPLGADYSNYGYTF.

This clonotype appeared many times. The CDR3 protein is CASSSRTSGSSEQYF. In DNA, the CDR3 is TGTGCCAGCAGCTCCCGGACTAGCGGGAGCAGTGAGCAGTACTTC. The V call is TRBV11-2, the J call TRBJ2-7; the match to TRBD2 covers 13 bases. The germline gives CDR1 SGHAT, CDR2 FQNNGV. V was clipped by 4 bases and J by 7 bases; unmatched bases: 7. There are 15 residues in the CDR3.

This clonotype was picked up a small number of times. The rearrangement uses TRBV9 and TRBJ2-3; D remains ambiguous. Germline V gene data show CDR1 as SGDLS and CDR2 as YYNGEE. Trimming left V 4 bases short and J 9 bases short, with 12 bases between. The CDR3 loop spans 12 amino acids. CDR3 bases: TGTGCCAGCAGCCCGACTGCGGCAACGCAGTATTTT. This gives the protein CASSPTAATQYF.

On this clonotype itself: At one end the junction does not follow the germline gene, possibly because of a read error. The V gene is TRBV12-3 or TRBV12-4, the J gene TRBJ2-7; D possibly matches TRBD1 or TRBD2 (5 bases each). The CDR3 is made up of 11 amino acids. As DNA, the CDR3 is TGTGCCAGCAGTTTGGGACCCTTCGCCGTGTTC. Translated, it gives CASSLGPFAVF.

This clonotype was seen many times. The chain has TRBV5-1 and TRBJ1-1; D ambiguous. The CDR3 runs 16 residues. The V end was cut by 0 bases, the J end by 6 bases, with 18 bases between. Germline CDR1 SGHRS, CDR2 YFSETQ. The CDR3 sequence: CASSLGVGVLAAEAFF. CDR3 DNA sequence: TGCGCCAGCAGCTTGGGGGTCGGGGTTCTAGCGGCTGAAGCTTTCTTT. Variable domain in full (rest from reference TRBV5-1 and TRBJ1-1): KAGVTQTPRYLIKTRGQQVTLSCSPISGHRSVSWYQQTPGQGLQFLFEYFSETQRNKGNFPGRFSGRQFSNSRSEMNVSTLELGDSALYLCASSLGVGVLAAEAFFGQGTRLTVV.

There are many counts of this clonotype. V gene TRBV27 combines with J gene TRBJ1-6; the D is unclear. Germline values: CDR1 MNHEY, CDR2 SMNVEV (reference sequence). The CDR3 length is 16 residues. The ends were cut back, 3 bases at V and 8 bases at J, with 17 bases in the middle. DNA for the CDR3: TGTGCCAGCAGTTTTGAGGGAAAACCCCGATATTCACCCCTCCACTTT. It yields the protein CASSFEGKPRYSPLHF.

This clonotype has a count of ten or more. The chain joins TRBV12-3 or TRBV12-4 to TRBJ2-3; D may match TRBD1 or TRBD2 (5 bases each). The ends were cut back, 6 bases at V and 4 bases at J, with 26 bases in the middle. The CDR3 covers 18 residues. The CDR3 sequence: CASSPLGFGGRGADTQYF. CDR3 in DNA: TGTGCCAGCAGCCCCTTAGGTTTTGGCGGAAGAGGGGCAGATACGCAGTATTTT.

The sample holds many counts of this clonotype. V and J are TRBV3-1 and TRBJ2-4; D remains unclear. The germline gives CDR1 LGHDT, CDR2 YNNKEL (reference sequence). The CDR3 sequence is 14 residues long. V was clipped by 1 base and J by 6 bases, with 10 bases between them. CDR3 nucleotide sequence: TGTGCCAGCAGCCAAGGAAGAGGATTAAACATTCAGTACTTC. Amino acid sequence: CASSQGRGLNIQYF.

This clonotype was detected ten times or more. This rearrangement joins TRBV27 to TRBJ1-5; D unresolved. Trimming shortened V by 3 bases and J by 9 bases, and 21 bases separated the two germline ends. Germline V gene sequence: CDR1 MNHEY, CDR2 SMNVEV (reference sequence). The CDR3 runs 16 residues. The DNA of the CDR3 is TGTGCCAGCAGTTTTCGGTGGGTCCAGTTGGATGGGCCCCAGCATTTT. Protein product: CASSFRWVQLDGPQHF.

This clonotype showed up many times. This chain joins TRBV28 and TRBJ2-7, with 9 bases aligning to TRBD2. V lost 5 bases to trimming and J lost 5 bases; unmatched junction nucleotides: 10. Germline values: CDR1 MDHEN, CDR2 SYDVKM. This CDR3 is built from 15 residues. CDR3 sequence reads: CASSLPLAGIHEQYF. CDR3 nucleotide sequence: TGTGCCAGCAGTCTCCCCCTAGCGGGAATACACGAGCAGTACTTC. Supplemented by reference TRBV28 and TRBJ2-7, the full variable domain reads DVKVTQSSRYLVKRTGEKVFLECVQDMDHENMFWYRQDPGLGLRLIYFSYDVKMKEKGDIPEGYSVSREKKERFSLILESASTNQTSMYLCASSLPLAGIHEQYFGPGTRLTVT.

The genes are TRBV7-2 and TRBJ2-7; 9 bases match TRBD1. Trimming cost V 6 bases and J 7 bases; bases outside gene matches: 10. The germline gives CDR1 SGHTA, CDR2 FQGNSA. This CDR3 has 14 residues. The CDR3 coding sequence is TGTGCCAGCAGTTCCGGGACAGGGAATATTGAGCAGTACTTC. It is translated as CASSSGTGNIEQYF. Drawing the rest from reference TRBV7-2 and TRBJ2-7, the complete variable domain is GAGVSQSPSNKVTEKGKDVELRCDPISGHTALYWYRQSLGQGLEFLIYFQGNSAPDKSGLPSDRFSAERTGGSVSTLTIQRTQQEDSAVYLCASSSGTGNIEQYFGPGTRLTVT.

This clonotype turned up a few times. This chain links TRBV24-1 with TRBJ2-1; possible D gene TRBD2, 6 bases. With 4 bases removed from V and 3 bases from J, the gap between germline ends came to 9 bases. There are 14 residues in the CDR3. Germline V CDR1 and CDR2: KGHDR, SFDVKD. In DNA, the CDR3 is TGTGCCACCAGTGAATCGGGACTCTACAATGAGCAGTTCTTC. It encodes CATSESGLYNEQFF.

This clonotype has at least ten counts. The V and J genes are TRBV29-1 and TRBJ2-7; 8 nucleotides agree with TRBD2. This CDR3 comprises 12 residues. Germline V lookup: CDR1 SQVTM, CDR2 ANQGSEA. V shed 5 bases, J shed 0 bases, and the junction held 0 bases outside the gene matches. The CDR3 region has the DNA TGCAGCGTTCTAGCGGGCTCCTACGAGCAGTACTTC. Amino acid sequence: CSVLAGSYEQYF.

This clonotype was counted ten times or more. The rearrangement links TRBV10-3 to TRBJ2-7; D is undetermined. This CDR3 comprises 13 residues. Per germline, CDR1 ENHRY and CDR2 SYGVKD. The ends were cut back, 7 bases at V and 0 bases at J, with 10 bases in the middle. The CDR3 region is CAIKSASSYEQYF. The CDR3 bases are TGTGCCATCAAAAGCGCCTCCTCCTACGAGCAGTACTTC.

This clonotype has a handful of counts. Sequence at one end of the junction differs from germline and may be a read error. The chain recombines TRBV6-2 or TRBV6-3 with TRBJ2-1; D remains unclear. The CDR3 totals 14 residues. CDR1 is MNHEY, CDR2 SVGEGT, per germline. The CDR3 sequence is CASRTARIYNEQLF. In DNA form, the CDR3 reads TGTGCCAGCAGGACTGCCCGGATCTACAATGAGCAGCTCTTC.

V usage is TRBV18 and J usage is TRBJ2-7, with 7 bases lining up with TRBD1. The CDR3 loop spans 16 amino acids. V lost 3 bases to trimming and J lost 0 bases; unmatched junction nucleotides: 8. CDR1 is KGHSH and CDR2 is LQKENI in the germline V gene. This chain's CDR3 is CASSPPPGTVSYEQYF. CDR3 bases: TGTGCCAGCTCACCCCCTCCCGGGACAGTCTCCTACGAGCAGTACTTC.

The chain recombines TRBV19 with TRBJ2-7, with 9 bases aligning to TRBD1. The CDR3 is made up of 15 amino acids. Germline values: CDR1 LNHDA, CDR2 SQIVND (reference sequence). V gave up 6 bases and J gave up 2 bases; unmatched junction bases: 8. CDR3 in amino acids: CASRAGTGSTYEQYF. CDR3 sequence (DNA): TGTGCCAGTAGAGCCGGGACAGGGTCGACCTACGAGCAGTACTTC. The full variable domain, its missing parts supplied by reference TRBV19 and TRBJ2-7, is DGGITQSPKYLFRKEGQNVTLSCEQNLNHDAMYWYRQDPGQGLRLIYYSQIVNDFQKGDIAEGYSVSREKKESFPLTVTSAQKNPTAFYLCASRAGTGSTYEQYFGPGTRLTVT.

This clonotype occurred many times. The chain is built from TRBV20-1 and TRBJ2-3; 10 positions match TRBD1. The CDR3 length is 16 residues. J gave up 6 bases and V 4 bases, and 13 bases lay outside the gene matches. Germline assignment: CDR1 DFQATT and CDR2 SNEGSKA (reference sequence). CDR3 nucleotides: TGCAGTGCTATCCCCTGGGACAGGGGATCGGTTGATACGCAGTATTTT. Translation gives CSAIPWDRGSVDTQYF.

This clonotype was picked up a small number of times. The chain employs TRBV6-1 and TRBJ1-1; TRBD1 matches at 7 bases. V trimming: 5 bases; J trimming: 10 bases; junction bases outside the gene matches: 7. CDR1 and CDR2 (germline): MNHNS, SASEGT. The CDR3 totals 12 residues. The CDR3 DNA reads TGTGCCAGCAGTAAGGCCGGGACAGCAGCTTTCTTT. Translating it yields CASSKAGTAAFF.

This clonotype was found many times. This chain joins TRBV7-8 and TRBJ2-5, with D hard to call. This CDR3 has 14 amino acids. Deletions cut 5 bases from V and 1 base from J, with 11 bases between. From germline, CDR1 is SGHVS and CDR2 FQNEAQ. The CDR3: CASSKSTVQETQYF. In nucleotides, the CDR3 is TGTGCCAGCAGCAAGAGTACTGTCCAAGAGACCCAGTACTTC.

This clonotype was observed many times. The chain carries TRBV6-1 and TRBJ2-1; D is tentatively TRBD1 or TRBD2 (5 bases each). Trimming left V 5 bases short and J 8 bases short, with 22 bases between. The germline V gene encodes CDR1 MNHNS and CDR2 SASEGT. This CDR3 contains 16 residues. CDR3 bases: TGTGCCAGCAGTCCCCCCGGGACGTCCGGGGTCCATGAGCAGTTCTTC. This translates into CASSPPGTSGVHEQFF.

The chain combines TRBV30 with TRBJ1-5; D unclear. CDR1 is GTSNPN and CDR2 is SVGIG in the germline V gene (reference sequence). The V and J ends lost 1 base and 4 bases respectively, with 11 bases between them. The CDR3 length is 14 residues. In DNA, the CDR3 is TGTGCCTGGAGTGAGACGAGAATGAATCAGCCCCAGCATTTT. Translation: CAWSETRMNQPQHF.

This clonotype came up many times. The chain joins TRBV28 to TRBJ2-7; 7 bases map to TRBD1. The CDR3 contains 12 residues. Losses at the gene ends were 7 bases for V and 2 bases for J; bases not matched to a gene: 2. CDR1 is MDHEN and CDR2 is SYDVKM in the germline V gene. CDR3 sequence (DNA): TGTGCCAGCACCGACAGGGCCTACGAGCAGTACTTC. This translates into CASTDRAYEQYF.

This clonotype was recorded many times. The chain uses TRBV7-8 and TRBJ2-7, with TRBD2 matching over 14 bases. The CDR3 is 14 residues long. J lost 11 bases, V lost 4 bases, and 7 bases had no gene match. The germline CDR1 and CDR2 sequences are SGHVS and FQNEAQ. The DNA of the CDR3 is TGTGCCAGCAGCTGGGGGACTAGCGGGAGCCCAGAGTACTTC. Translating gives CASSWGTSGSPEYF.

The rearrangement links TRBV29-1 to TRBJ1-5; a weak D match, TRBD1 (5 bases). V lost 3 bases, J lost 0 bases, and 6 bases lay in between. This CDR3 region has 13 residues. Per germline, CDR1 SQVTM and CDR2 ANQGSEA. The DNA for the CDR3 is TGCAGCGTTGAGGGGGGTAGCAATCAGCCCCAGCATTTT. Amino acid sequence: CSVEGGSNQPQHF. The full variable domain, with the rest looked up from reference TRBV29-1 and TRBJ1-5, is SAVISQKPSRDICQRGTSLTIQCQVDSQVTMMFWYRQQPGQSLTLIATANQGSEATYESGFVIDKFPISRPNLTFSTLTVSNMSPEDSSIYLCSVEGGSNQPQHFGDGTRLSIL.

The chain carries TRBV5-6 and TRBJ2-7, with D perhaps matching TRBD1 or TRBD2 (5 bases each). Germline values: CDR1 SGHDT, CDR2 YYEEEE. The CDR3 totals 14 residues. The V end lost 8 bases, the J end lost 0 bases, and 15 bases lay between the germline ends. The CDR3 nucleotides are TGTGCCAGATCACCGCAGGGAGACTCCTACGAGCAGTACTTC. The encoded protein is CARSPQGDSYEQYF. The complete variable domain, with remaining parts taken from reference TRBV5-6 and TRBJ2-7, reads DAGVTQSPTHLIKTRGQQVTLRCSPKSGHDTVSWYQQALGQGPQFIFQYYEEEERQRGNFPDRFSGHQFPNYSSELNVNALLLGDSALYLCARSPQGDSYEQYFGPGTRLTVT.

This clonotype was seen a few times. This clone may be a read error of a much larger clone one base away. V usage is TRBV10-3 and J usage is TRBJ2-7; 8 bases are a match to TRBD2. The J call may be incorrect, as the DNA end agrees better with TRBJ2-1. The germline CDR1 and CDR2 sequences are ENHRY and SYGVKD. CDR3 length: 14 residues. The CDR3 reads CAINERGSSYEQFF. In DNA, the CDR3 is TGTGCCATCAATGAGCGGGGGAGCTCCTACGAGCAGTTCTTC.

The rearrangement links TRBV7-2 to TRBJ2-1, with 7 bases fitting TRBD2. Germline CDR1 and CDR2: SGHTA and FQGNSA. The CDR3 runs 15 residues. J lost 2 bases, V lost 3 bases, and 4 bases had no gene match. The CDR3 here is CASSFGGGTYNEQFF. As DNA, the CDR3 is TGTGCCAGCAGCTTTGGGGGGGGAACCTACAATGAGCAGTTCTTC.

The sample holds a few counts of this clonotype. CDR3 in DNA: TGTGCCAGCAGCGGCGGGGCCGTCGTGGATGAAAAACTGTTTTTT. Its translation is CASSGGAVVDEKLFF. The chain has TRBV5-4 and TRBJ1-4, with a possible D match to TRBD1 (5 bases). Germline-derived CDR1 and CDR2 are SGHNT and YYREEE (reference sequence). Trimming took off 4 bases at V and 6 bases at J, with 16 bases between the two ends. There are 15 residues in the CDR3. Full variable domain (outside the CDR3, taken from reference TRBV5-4 and TRBJ1-4): ETGVTQSPTHLIKTRGQQVTLRCSSQSGHNTVSWYQQALGQGPQFIFQYYREEENGRGNFPPRFSGLQFPNYSSELNVNALELDDSALYLCASSGGAVVDEKLFFGSGTQLSVL.

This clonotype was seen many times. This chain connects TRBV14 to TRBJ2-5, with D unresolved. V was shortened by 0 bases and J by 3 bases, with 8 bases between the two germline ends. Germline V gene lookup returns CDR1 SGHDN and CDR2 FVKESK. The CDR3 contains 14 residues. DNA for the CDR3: TGTGCCAGCAGCCAAGATCGGCCTGAAGAGACCCAGTACTTC. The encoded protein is CASSQDRPEETQYF.